A selection of T cell receptor beta chains follows, all from one sample in a study of T cells in Graves' hyperthyroidism and ophthalmopathy. Via MiXCR, TCRdb re-called the multiplex PCR reads, giving one row per CDR3 protein. Found here are about 410,000 distinct CDR3 sequences, roughly 15% of them singletons; the top ten hold less than 15%. The material sequenced was blood. These receptors were obtained from a man aged 18-30 years with Graves' ophthalmopathy. The CDR3 runs from the conserved cysteine through the conserved F or W. Fields, in order: clone size, V gene, D gene, J gene, CDR3 DNA, CDR3 protein. D genes are given only for firm matches. Size is omitted from some rows. Given values are once, few, many or a class for expanded clones.

>many|TRBV12-3/TRBV12-4|TRBD2|TRBJ2-3
TGTGCCAGCAGTCCCACCGGGACTAGCGGGGAGCAGTATTTT
CASSPTGTSGEQYF
>NA|TRBV5-1|TRBD1|TRBJ2-1
TGCGCCAGCAGCTTGGTAGGACAGGTCAGAAATGAGCAGTTCTTC
CASSLVGQVRNEQFF
>NA|TRBV5-6|NA|TRBJ2-7
TGTGCCAGCAGCTTGGCCGGGACACTCGAGCAGTACTTC
CASSLAGTLEQYF
>few|TRBV20-1|TRBD1|TRBJ2-3
TGCAGTGCCCATTCGACAGGGTGGGATACGCAGTATTTT
CSAHSTGWDTQYF
>NA|TRBV10-2|NA|TRBJ2-1
TGCGCCAGCAGTGAGGGGTCCGGGACGGGCTACAATGAGCAGTTCTTC
CASSEGSGTGYNEQFF
>many|TRBV24-1|TRBD1|TRBJ1-4
TGTGCCACCAGCGAGGGACAGGGTTATGAAAAACTGTTTTTT
CATSEGQGYEKLFF
>few|TRBV7-8|TRBD1|TRBJ2-7
TGTGCCAGCAGCCCCACTCGGACAGGGCGCTACGAGCAGTACTTC
CASSPTRTGRYEQYF
>NA|TRBV20-1|NA|TRBJ2-4
TGCAGTGCCGCTCAGGGGAACATTCAGTACTTC
CSAAQGNIQYF
>many|TRBV29-1|NA|TRBJ2-7
TGCAGCGTTGAAGCGGTAGCGGCCGGGTCCTACGAGCAGTACTTC
CSVEAVAAGSYEQYF
>many|TRBV6-5|TRBD1|TRBJ2-3
TGTGCCAGCAGTTACGGCCCAGGGGGCCAATCGACAGATACGCAGTATTTT
CASSYGPGGQSTDTQYF
>NA|TRBV11-2|NA|TRBJ2-7
TGTGCCAGCAACCTCAGGCCTCGCAGGCAGTACTTC
CASNLRPRRQYF
>many|TRBV6-2/TRBV6-3|NA|TRBJ2-7
TGTGCCAGCCGAGACGCGTTCTCCTACGAGCAGTACTTC
CASRDAFSYEQYF
>many|TRBV19|TRBD2|TRBJ2-2
TGTGCCAGTAGCCCCAGCCTAGCGGGAGAGGGCGGGGAGCTGTTTTTT
CASSPSLAGEGGELFF
>many|TRBV20-1|TRBD1|TRBJ2-7
TGCAGTGCACCAGTGCCGGGACAGGGTCTCTACGAGCAGTACTTC
CSAPVPGQGLYEQYF
>many|TRBV29-1|TRBD1|TRBJ1-2
TGCAGCGTTGTGTTGACACACCGGGACAGGAGTAACTATGGCTACACCTTC
CSVVLTHRDRSNYGYTF
>NA|TRBV9|TRBD2|TRBJ2-1
TGTGCCAGCAGCGTAGGCGGGAGCAGTCAGTTCTTC
CASSVGGSSQFF
>NA|TRBV9|NA|TRBJ1-3
TGTGCCAGCAGCTCTAGACAGGTTAAGGCCGCTGGAAACACCATATATTTT
CASSSRQVKAAGNTIYF
>few|TRBV12-3/TRBV12-4|TRBD1|TRBJ1-6
TGTGCCAGCAGTTTATGGACAGGGGGAAATTCACCCCTCCACTTT
CASSLWTGGNSPLHF
>few|TRBV19|NA|TRBJ1-3
TGTGCCAGTAGTATTTTGGACAGCGGAAACACCATATATTTT
CASSILDSGNTIYF
>many|TRBV10-1|NA|TRBJ2-1
TGCGCCAGCAGACTTATTGGCGGGAAGTCCTACAATGAGCAGTTCTTC
CASRLIGGKSYNEQFF
>NA|TRBV5-4|NA|TRBJ1-2
TGTGCCAGCAGCTTCCCCGGACAGCTTTTCTATGGCTACACCTTC
CASSFPGQLFYGYTF
>NA|TRBV20-1|TRBD2|TRBJ2-1
TGCAGTGCTATGTCCGCTAGCGGGAAGGTTGAGCAGTTCTTC
CSAMSASGKVEQFF
>NA|TRBV30|NA|TRBJ1-2
TGTGCCTGGGAGGGGGGTAACTATGGCTACACCTTC
CAWEGGNYGYTF
>NA|TRBV6-1|NA|TRBJ2-1
TGTGCCAGCAGCTCAGGGGGGATCTCCTACAATGAGCAGTTCTTC
CASSSGGISYNEQFF
>many|TRBV12-5|NA|TRBJ1-1
TGTGCTAGTGGTTTGGTACCTAACGCCCAAGGGGAAGCTTTCTTT
CASGLVPNAQGEAFF
>NA|TRBV15|TRBD2|TRBJ2-7
TGTGCCACCAGCAGAGATCTTAGACTAGCGGGAGAGGTGCAGTACTTC
CATSRDLRLAGEVQYF
>few|TRBV5-1|TRBD2|TRBJ2-1
TGCGCCAGCAGCTTGGGAACGGGACTAGGCTACAATGAGCAGTTCTTC
CASSLGTGLGYNEQFF
>NA|TRBV2|NA|TRBJ2-3
TGTGCCAGCAGGGGGACTGGAGGACACCTTAGCACAGATACGCAGTATTTT
CASRGTGGHLSTDTQYF
>few|TRBV10-3|TRBD2|TRBJ2-1
TGTGCCATCAGACTAGCGGGGGAAGTCGATGAGCAGTTCTTC
CAIRLAGEVDEQFF
>many|TRBV20-1|TRBD1|TRBJ1-5
TGCAGTGCTACGCGCCAGGGGGATCAGCCCCAGCATTTT
CSATRQGDQPQHF
>many|TRBV5-1|TRBD1|TRBJ1-3
TGCGCCAGCAGCCAGGGGGCATTCGGAAACACCATATATTTT
CASSQGAFGNTIYF
>NA|TRBV27|NA|TRBJ2-2
TGTGCCAGCAGTGGGGGGGCAACCGGGGAGCTGTTTTTT
CASSGGATGELFF
>few|TRBV6-1|NA|TRBJ1-2
TGTGCCAGCAGCCCGTTTTTGGAAGGCCTTGGCTACACCTTC
CASSPFLEGLGYTF
>NA|TRBV9|NA|TRBJ2-5
TGTGCCAGCAGCGTAGAGGGCGGGGTCAAGGGGGAGACCCAGTACTTC
CASSVEGGVKGETQYF
>few|TRBV19|NA|TRBJ1-1
TGTGCCAGTAGTATCTTAGGGTACACTGAAGCTTTCTTT
CASSILGYTEAFF
>NA|TRBV5-4|NA|TRBJ2-7
TGTGCCAGCAGCTGGGGCAGGGCCTACGAGCAGTACTTC
CASSWGRAYEQYF
>NA|TRBV6-2/TRBV6-3|NA|TRBJ2-7
TGTGCCAGCGAGGGTCCGCTCTCTGACGAGCAGTACTTC
CASEGPLSDEQYF
>NA|TRBV7-9|TRBD1|TRBJ1-4
TGTGCCAGCAGCTCGGGACAGGGGGCAACTAGTGAAAAACTGTTTTTT
CASSSGQGATSEKLFF
>NA|TRBV10-3|TRBD1|TRBJ2-7
TGTGCCATCAGTGAGGATGACAGGGTGTCCTACGAGCAGTACTTC
CAISEDDRVSYEQYF
>many|TRBV27|NA|TRBJ1-2
TGTGCCAGCAGTTTAATTTTTGGGCTGGGAGGCTACACCTTC
CASSLIFGLGGYTF
>few|TRBV6-1|NA|TRBJ1-2
TGTGCCAGCAGTGGCGGAGTCTCCGCTAACTATGGCTACACCTTC
CASSGGVSANYGYTF
>many|TRBV7-9|NA|TRBJ2-3
TGTGCCAGCAGCACAGATTTAGATACGCAGTATTTT
CASSTDLDTQYF
>many|TRBV5-5|NA|TRBJ1-5
TGTGCCAGCAGCTTGGTTCCAGATGGCAATCAGCCCCAGCATTTT
CASSLVPDGNQPQHF
>many|TRBV15|TRBD1|TRBJ1-1
TGTGCCACCAGCCGGGGACAGGGGGGGGAAGCTTTCTTT
CATSRGQGGEAFF
>once|TRBV7-9|TRBD2|TRBJ2-1
TGTGCCAGCAACTCTCCGGGACTAGCCGCCTCGGGGGGCAATGAGCAGTTCTTC
CASNSPGLAASGGNEQFF
>many|TRBV12-3/TRBV12-4|TRBD1|TRBJ1-2
TGTGCCAGCAGTGAGACAGGGTCATTGAGCTATGGCTACACCTTC
CASSETGSLSYGYTF
>many|TRBV10-1|NA|TRBJ1-1
TGCGCCAGCAGCGCTCGACAGAATTCGAACACTGAAGCTTTCTTT
CASSARQNSNTEAFF
>many|TRBV3-1|NA|TRBJ2-5
TGTGCCAGCAGCCAAGCCCCCACCAAAGAGACCCAGTACTTC
CASSQAPTKETQYF
>NA|TRBV10-3|NA|TRBJ1-3
TGTGCCATTGTCTCTCCCGGAAACACCATATATTTT
CAIVSPGNTIYF
>many|TRBV3-1|NA|TRBJ1-6
TGTGCCAGCAGCCAAGATAGAGTCTGGCACTCACCCCTCCACTTT
CASSQDRVWHSPLHF